In its sample, the clone carrying this T cell receptor beta chain was seen a few times. The sample originates from a study of response to subunit inactivated influenza vaccine. This CDR3 has 16 amino acids. Germline-derived CDR1 and CDR2 are LGHDT and YNNKEL (reference sequence). Trimming took 0 bases from V and 2 from J, leaving 12 bases between them. TCRdb called the RT-PCR reads again in MiXCR, with one record for every CDR3 protein. The repertoire consists of hundreds of thousands of distinct CDR3 sequences, with 21% occurring once and the leading ten covering more than 8.5%. Source: PBMCs from blood, taken about 20 months after vaccination. This receptor was taken from a man between 50 and 75 years old who received an inactivated influenza vaccine. The V and J genes are TRBV3-1 and TRBJ2-3; D is ambiguous. The CDR3: CASSQDVGGFTDTQYF. The CDR3, as DNA: TGTGCCAGCAGCCAAGATGTCGGCGGCTTCACAGATACGCAGTATTTT.